This T cell receptor (beta chain) was found in a study of human T cells and chemical hapten exposure. Looking at the study overall: Patients got weekly scalp diphenylcyclopropenone doses over the approximately 25-week study.

TCRdb fed the RACE reads into MiXCR, producing one record per CDR3 protein. The repertoire has fewer than 200,000 distinct CDR3 sequences, 20% to 25% of them found once; the top ten carry 6% to 8%. The CDR3 runs 15 residues. After removal of 5 bases from V and 5 bases from J, the junction contained 9 bases not matched to a gene. Stated time point: patch test 1, 2 weeks after DPC sensitization. Treatment indicated: therapeutic diphenylcyclopropenone sensitization with weekly scalp DPC. The chain is built from TRBV12-3 or TRBV12-4 and TRBJ2-5; 9 bases fit TRBD1. The receptor comes from a woman in her forties or fifties with alopecia areata. Some clones in this sample may be carry-over from other donors' samples. The specimen was whole blood, collected in connection with sensitization to the hapten diphenylcyclopropenone (DPC). The CDR3 DNA reads as TGTGCCAGCAGTCCACCGGGACAGGGAAGGGAGACCCAGTACTTC. Translated: CASSPPGQGRETQYF.